This T cell receptor (beta chain) was retrieved from a study of T-cell memory formation after mild COVID-19. Study-wide results and limits: There were some responding clones in pre-infection memory, which suggested that cross-reactive memory had joined.

This clonotype occurred a few times. Its antigen remains unknown. TCRdb re-derived calls from the 5' RACE reads in MiXCR, one entry per CDR3 protein. Here the sample spans roughly 250,000 distinct CDR3 sequences, 16% being singletons. Unmatched junction bases numbered 10, after V lost 5 bases and J lost 7 bases. The CDR3 contains 14 residues. Germline values: CDR1 DFQATT, CDR2 SNEGSKA (reference sequence). The sequence was collected from a man aged 18 to 30 who had mild COVID-19 (a few samples of this study predate the infection). Cell type and time point are not known. The specimen sequenced was PBMCs or a T cell subset sorted from them (not recorded which). The chain employs TRBV20-1 and TRBJ2-3; TRBD2 aligns across 9 bases. The CDR3 DNA reads TGCAGTGCTTTTAGCGGGGGCCCAAAAAATACGCAGTATTTT. Encoded protein: CSAFSGGPKNTQYF.